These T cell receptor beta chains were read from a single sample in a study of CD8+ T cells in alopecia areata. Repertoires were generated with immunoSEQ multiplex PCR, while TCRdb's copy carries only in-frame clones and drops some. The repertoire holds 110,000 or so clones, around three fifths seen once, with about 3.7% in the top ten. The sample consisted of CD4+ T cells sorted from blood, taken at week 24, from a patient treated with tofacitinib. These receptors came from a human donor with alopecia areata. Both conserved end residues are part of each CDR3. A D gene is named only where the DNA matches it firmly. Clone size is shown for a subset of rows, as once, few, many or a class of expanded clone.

CASSPSGGSYNSPLHF,TGTGCCAGCAGCCCGTCAGGGGGCTCCTATAATTCACCCCTCCACTTT,TRBD1,TRBV5-6,TRBJ1-6,16,.
CASRGTINYGYTF,TGTGCCAGCCGAGGGACCATAAACTATGGCTACACCTTC,.,TRBV2,TRBJ1-2,13,.
CASEWGAGANVLTF,TGTGCCAGCGAGTGGGGCGCTGGGGCCAACGTCCTGACTTTC,.,TRBV6-1,TRBJ2-6,14,.
CASGRRGGRAYEQYF,TGTGCCAGCGGAAGGAGGGGCGGCCGGGCCTACGAGCAGTACTTC,.,TRBV11-2,TRBJ2-7,15,.
CASSYGTGIHEQYF,TGTGCCAGCAGTTACGGGACAGGGATCCACGAGCAGTACTTC,TRBD1,TRBV6-6,TRBJ2-7,14,.
CASSEYLGQGAGGTQYF,TGTGCCAGCAGTGAATATCTGGGACAGGGGGCGGGTGGGACCCAGTACTTC,TRBD1,TRBV25-1,TRBJ2-5,17,once
CASSFLESTGELFF,TGCGCCAGCAGCTTTTTGGAGAGCACCGGGGAGCTGTTTTTT,.,TRBV5-1,TRBJ2-2,14,.
CASSWGQGGQETQYF,TGTGCCAGCAGCTGGGGACAGGGAGGCCAAGAGACCCAGTACTTC,TRBD1,TRBV2,TRBJ2-5,15,.
CASSQVLGRGSYEQYF,TGTGCCAGCAGCCAAGTTTTGGGGAGGGGATCCTACGAGCAGTACTTC,TRBD2,TRBV4-2,TRBJ2-7,16,once
CASSKTGGAYNSPLHF,TGTGCCAGCAGCAAAACAGGGGGCGCTTATAATTCACCCCTCCACTTT,TRBD1,TRBV5-6,TRBJ1-6,16,.
CASSLETSGANTDTQYF,TGCGCCAGCAGCTTGGAGACTAGCGGGGCGAACACAGATACGCAGTATTTT,TRBD2,TRBV5-1,TRBJ2-3,17,.
CAWSAGPGNTIYF,TGTGCCTGGAGTGCAGGTCCCGGAAACACCATATATTTT,.,TRBV30,TRBJ1-3,13,few
CASSFDRGQTQYF,TGTGCCAGCAGCTTTGACAGGGGTCAGACCCAGTACTTC,TRBD1,TRBV7-8,TRBJ2-5,13,.
CASSLGGSSYNEQFF,TGTGCCAGCAGCTTGGGAGGGAGCTCCTACAATGAGCAGTTCTTC,.,TRBV5-4,TRBJ2-1,15,.
CSATGDSGANVLTF,TGCAGCGCGACAGGTGACTCTGGGGCCAACGTCCTGACTTTC,.,TRBV29-1,TRBJ2-6,14,few
CASSLTGTSTGELFF,TGCGCCAGCAGCCTGACAGGGACTAGTACCGGGGAGCTGTTTTTT,.,TRBV5-1,TRBJ2-2,15,once
CAWMRPVHEQFF,TGTGCCTGGATGAGGCCCGTTCATGAGCAGTTCTTC,.,TRBV30,TRBJ2-1,12,.
CAIKKTGENTEAFF,TGTGCCATCAAGAAAACAGGGGAGAACACTGAAGCTTTCTTT,TRBD1,TRBV10-3,TRBJ1-1,14,few
CASSQAGSGVLTF,TGCGCCAGCAGCCAAGCCGGAAGTGGCGTCCTGACTTTC,.,TRBV4-1,TRBJ2-6,13,.
CASNPGGRFTDTQYF,TGTGCCAGCAACCCAGGGGGCAGATTCACAGATACGCAGTATTTT,TRBD1,TRBV11-2,TRBJ2-3,15,few
CASSYMTGKGEETQYF,TGTGCCAGCAGCTACATGACAGGGAAGGGGGAAGAGACCCAGTACTTC,TRBD1,TRBV7-9,TRBJ2-5,16,.
CASSQGGTAQETQYF,TGTGCCAGCAGCCAGGGGGGGACAGCTCAAGAGACCCAGTACTTC,.,TRBV4-2,TRBJ2-5,15,.
CASSLARGRRGYTF,TGTGCCAGCAGCTTAGCGAGGGGGCGACGGGGCTACACCTTC,TRBD1,TRBV7-2,TRBJ1-2,14,few
CASSQNSQETQYF,TGCGCCAGCAGCCAGAACAGTCAAGAGACCCAGTACTTC,.,TRBV4-3,TRBJ2-5,13,once
CSVGDSNEKLFF,TGCAGCGTGGGGGACAGCAATGAAAAACTGTTTTTT,TRBD1,TRBV29-1,TRBJ1-4,12,.
CASSSRWDQPQHF,TGTGCCAGCAGTTCGCGGTGGGATCAGCCCCAGCATTTT,.,TRBV27,TRBJ1-5,13,.
CASRRRVSQPQHF,TGTGCCAGCAGACGGCGGGTGAGCCAGCCCCAGCATTTT,.,TRBV6-5,TRBJ1-5,13,.
CASSQSPGPQAETQYF,TGTGCCAGCAGCCAGTCTCCGGGCCCACAAGCGGAGACCCAGTACTTC,.,TRBV4-2,TRBJ2-5,16,once
CASSVTGARETQYF,TGTGCCAGCAGCGTGACAGGGGCACGAGAGACCCAGTACTTC,TRBD1,TRBV7-9,TRBJ2-5,14,once
CASSSPQGAVAFF,TGTGCCAGCAGTTCACCACAGGGGGCGGTGGCTTTCTTT,TRBD1,TRBV6-5,TRBJ1-1,13,.
CASSPVSGTTSTDTQYF,TGTGCCAGTAGTCCAGTCTCCGGGACTACTAGCACAGATACGCAGTATTTT,TRBD2,TRBV19,TRBJ2-3,17,.
CATSTRNSEQYF,TGTGCCACCAGCACCCGAAATTCCGAGCAGTACTTC,.,TRBV15,TRBJ2-7,12,.
CASSPGSFDTQYF,TGTGCCAGCTCACCAGGCTCTTTCGATACGCAGTATTTT,.,TRBV18,TRBJ2-3,13,.
CASSQIQETQYF,TGCGCCAGCAGCCAAATCCAAGAGACCCAGTACTTC,.,TRBV4-1,TRBJ2-5,12,.
CAWGLAGGTDTQYF,TGTGCCTGGGGGCTAGCGGGGGGCACAGATACGCAGTATTTT,TRBD2,TRBV30,TRBJ2-3,14,.
CASSTGQGTNGYTF,TGTGCCAGCAGCACGGGACAGGGGACAAATGGCTACACCTTC,TRBD1,TRBV5-4,TRBJ1-2,14,once
CASSSGEGTDTQYF,TGTGCCAGCAGCTCTGGGGAGGGCACAGATACGCAGTATTTT,.,TRBV7-9,TRBJ2-3,14,.
CASSPTGIYEQYF,TGCGCCAGCAGTCCGACAGGAATCTACGAGCAGTACTTC,.,TRBV5-1,TRBJ2-7,13,.
CACNFNYGYTF,TGTGCCTGTAACTTCAACTATGGCTACACCTTC,.,TRBV30,TRBJ1-2,11,.
CASNRGQAEETQYF,TGTGCCAGCAATAGGGGACAGGCCGAAGAGACCCAGTACTTC,TRBD1,TRBV6-5,TRBJ2-5,14,.
CAISAEIEDTQYF,TGTGCCATCAGTGCGGAAATTGAAGATACGCAGTATTTT,.,TRBV10-3,TRBJ2-3,13,.
CASQGGTSGLNEQFF,TGTGCCAGCCAGGGAGGGACTAGCGGCCTTAATGAGCAGTTCTTC,TRBD2,TRBV2,TRBJ2-1,15,.
CASSEQGMNTEAFF,TGCGCCAGCAGTGAACAGGGAATGAACACTGAAGCTTTCTTT,.,TRBV23-1,TRBJ1-1,14,once
CASSVRAGATTDTQYF,TGTGCCAGCAGCGTGAGAGCGGGGGCTACCACAGATACGCAGTATTTT,TRBD2,TRBV11-3,TRBJ2-3,16,.
CASTPGTGVSGELFF,TGTGCCAGTACTCCCGGGACAGGGGTCTCCGGGGAGCTGTTTTTT,TRBD1,TRBV19,TRBJ2-2,15,.
CASSFVGAETQYF,TGTGCCAGCAGCTTTGTTGGCGCGGAGACCCAGTACTTC,.,TRBV7-9,TRBJ2-5,13,once
CAWRRGTEAFF,TGTGCCTGGCGGAGGGGCACTGAAGCTTTCTTT,.,TRBV30,TRBJ1-1,11,few
CASSPDQGNIQYF,TGTGCCAGCTCACCGGATCAAGGAAACATTCAGTACTTC,.,TRBV18,TRBJ2-4,13,.